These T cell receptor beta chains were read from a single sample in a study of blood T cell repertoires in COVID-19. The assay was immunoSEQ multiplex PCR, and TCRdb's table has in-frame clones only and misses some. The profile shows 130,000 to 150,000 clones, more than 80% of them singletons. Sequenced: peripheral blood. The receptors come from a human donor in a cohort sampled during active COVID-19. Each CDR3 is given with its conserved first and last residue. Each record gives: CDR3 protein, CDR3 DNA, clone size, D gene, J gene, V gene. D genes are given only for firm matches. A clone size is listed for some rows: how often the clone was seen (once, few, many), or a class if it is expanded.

CASSPTPLGAYEQYF	TGTGCCAGCAGTCCGACTCCCCTGGGAGCCTACGAGCAGTACTTC	NA	NA	TRBJ2-7	TRBV6-5
CASSPRRYRGGGTDTQYF	TGTGCCAGCAGTCCAAGAAGGTATCGGGGAGGGGGCACAGATACGCAGTATTTT	NA	TRBD2	TRBJ2-3	TRBV28
CASSDLTGLDFFNEQFF	TGTGCCAGCAGCGACCTGACAGGCTTGGATTTTTTCAATGAGCAGTTCTTC	NA	NA	TRBJ2-1	TRBV5-5
CASSDLGQGTQPQHF	TGTGCCAGCAGTGACCTGGGACAGGGCACTCAGCCCCAGCATTTT	NA	TRBD1	TRBJ1-5	TRBV6-1
CASSQSGGDPYNEQFF	TGTGCCAGCAGCCAGAGCGGGGGGGACCCCTACAATGAGCAGTTCTTC	once	TRBD2	TRBJ2-1	TRBV3-1/TRBV3-2
CASRDLDTDTQYF	TGCGCCAGCAGGGACTTAGACACAGATACGCAGTATTTT	NA	NA	TRBJ2-3	TRBV5-1
CASSHAGSTGELFF	TGTGCCAGCAGCCACGCCGGGAGCACCGGGGAGCTGTTTTTT	NA	NA	TRBJ2-2	TRBV3-1/TRBV3-2
CASSFDREAADTQYF	TGTGCCAGCAGCTTTGATAGGGAGGCCGCAGATACGCAGTATTTT	NA	NA	TRBJ2-3	TRBV7-2
CASSHLGLAGGFSYNEQFF	TGTGCCAGCAGCCACCTGGGACTAGCGGGAGGATTCTCCTACAATGAGCAGTTCTTC	once	TRBD2	TRBJ2-1	TRBV3-1/TRBV3-2
CASRPTRDGTEAFF	TGTGCCAGCAGACCGACACGCGATGGGACTGAAGCTTTCTTT	NA	NA	TRBJ1-1	TRBV5-4
CASTGDTGELFF	TGTGCCAGCACCGGAGACACCGGGGAGCTGTTTTTT	NA	NA	TRBJ2-2	TRBV27
CASSYDRIMNTEAFF	TGTGCCAGCAGCTACGACAGGATCATGAACACTGAAGCTTTCTTT	NA	NA	TRBJ1-1	TRBV27
CASSPLTGSSYEQYF	TGTGCCAGCAGCCCCCTCACAGGGAGCTCCTACGAGCAGTACTTC	NA	NA	TRBJ2-7	TRBV11-2
CASNLAGVTDTQYF	TGTGCCAGCAATCTAGCGGGAGTCACAGATACGCAGTATTTT	NA	TRBD2	TRBJ2-3	TRBV2
CASSLGRSRGTYGYTF	TGTGCCAGCAGCTTAGGGAGGTCAAGGGGGACCTATGGCTACACCTTC	NA	NA	TRBJ1-2	TRBV7-8
CASSPQAYGYTF	TGTGCCAGCAGCCCCCAGGCCTATGGCTACACCTTC	NA	NA	TRBJ1-2	TRBV7-9
CASSVSGQGQNTEAFF	TGTGCCAGTAGTGTCTCGGGACAGGGACAGAACACTGAAGCTTTCTTT	NA	TRBD1	TRBJ1-1	TRBV19
CASSLGQTGLDTIYF	TGCGCCAGCAGCTTGGGACAGACGGGCTTGGACACCATATATTTT	NA	NA	TRBJ1-3	TRBV5-1
CASGFQGAGNQPQHF	TGTGCTAGTGGTTTTCAGGGGGCGGGCAATCAGCCCCAGCATTTT	NA	TRBD1	TRBJ1-5	TRBV12-5
CASRRTGVDSPLHF	TGTGCCAGCAGGAGGACAGGGGTCGATTCACCCCTCCACTTT	NA	TRBD1	TRBJ1-6	TRBV6-5
CASSQTGGDEKLFF	TGTGCCAGCAGCCAGACAGGGGGGGATGAAAAACTGTTTTTT	NA	TRBD1	TRBJ1-4	TRBV3-1/TRBV3-2
CASRTEPGSQETQYF	TGTGCCAGCAGGACCGAGCCGGGTTCGCAAGAGACCCAGTACTTC	NA	NA	TRBJ2-5	TRBV21-1